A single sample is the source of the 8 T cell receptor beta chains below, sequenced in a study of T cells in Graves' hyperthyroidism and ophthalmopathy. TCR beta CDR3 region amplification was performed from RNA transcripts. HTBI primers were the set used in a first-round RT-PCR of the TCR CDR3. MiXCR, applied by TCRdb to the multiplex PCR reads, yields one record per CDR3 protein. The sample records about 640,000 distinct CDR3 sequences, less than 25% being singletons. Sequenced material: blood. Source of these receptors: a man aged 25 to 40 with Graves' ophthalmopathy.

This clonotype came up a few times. CDR3 sequence: CSVMNTEAFF. CDR3 nucleotides: TGCAGTGTAATGAACACTGAAGCTTTCTTT. The chain carries TRBV20-1 and TRBJ1-1; no clear D. Deletions cut 7 bases from V and 0 bases from J, with 3 bases between. This CDR3 region has 10 residues. Looked up from germline, CDR1 is DFQATT and CDR2 is SNEGSKA (reference sequence).

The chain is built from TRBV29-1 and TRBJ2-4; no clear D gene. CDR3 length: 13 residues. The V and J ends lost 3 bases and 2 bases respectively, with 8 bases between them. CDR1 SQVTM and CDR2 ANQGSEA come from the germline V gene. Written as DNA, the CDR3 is TGCAGCGTTGACTCCGGAACCAAAAACATTCAGTACTTC. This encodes CSVDSGTKNIQYF.

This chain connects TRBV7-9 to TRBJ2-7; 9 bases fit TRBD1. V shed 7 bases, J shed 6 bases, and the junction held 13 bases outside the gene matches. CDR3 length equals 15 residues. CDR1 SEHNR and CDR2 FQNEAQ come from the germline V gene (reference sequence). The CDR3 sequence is CASNQQGQGGGEQYF. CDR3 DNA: TGTGCCAGCAACCAGCAGGGACAGGGTGGGGGCGAGCAGTACTTC. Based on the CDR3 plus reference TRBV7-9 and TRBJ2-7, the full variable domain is DTGVSQNPRHKITKRGQNVTFRCDPISEHNRLYWYRQTLGQGPEFLTYFQNEAQLEKSRLLSDRFSAERPKGSFSTLEIQRTEQGDSAMYLCASNQQGQGGGEQYFGPGTRLTVT.

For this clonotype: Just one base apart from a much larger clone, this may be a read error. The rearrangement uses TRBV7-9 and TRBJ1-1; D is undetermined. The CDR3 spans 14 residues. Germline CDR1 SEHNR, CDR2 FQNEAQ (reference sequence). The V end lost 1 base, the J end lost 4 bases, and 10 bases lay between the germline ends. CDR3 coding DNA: TGTGCCAGCAGCTTAGTAGCGTCAACCACTGAAGCTTTCTTT. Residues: CASSLVASTTEAFF.

CDR3 nucleotides: TGCAGTGCTCGGACAGCCCGACTCTCTGGAAACACCATATATTTT. Translated: CSARTARLSGNTIYF. The chain is built from TRBV20-1 and TRBJ1-3, with D possibly matching TRBD1 (6 bases). Germline V gene data show CDR1 as DFQATT and CDR2 as SNEGSKA (reference sequence). There are 15 residues in the CDR3. V lost 5 bases to trimming and J lost 0 bases, with 14 bases between them.

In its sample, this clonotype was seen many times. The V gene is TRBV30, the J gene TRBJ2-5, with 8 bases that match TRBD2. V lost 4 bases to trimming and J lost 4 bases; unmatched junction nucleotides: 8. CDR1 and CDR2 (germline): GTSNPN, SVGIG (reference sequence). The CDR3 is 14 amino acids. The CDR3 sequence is CAWTLRGAGETQYF. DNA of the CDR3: TGTGCCTGGACTTTGCGGGGGGCTGGAGAGACCCAGTACTTC.

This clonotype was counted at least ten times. The CDR3 reads CASSRGQGGGYEQYF. CDR3 nucleotides: TGTGCCAGCAGTAGGGGACAGGGGGGAGGGTACGAGCAGTACTTC. The V gene is TRBV28, the J gene TRBJ2-7; 11 nucleotides align to TRBD1. CDR1 and CDR2 from the germline V gene are MDHEN and SYDVKM. The CDR3 covers 15 residues. V lost 5 bases and J lost 4; bases outside the gene matches: 7.

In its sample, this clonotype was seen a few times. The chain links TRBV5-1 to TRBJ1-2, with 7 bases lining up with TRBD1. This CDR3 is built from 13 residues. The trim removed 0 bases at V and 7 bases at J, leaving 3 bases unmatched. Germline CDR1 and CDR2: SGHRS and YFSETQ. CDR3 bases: TGCGCCAGCAGCTTGGAGGGGGCGTCTGGCTACACCTTC. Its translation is CASSLEGASGYTF.